Shown below are 17 T cell receptor beta chains from a single sample sequenced in a study of vaccination effects on CD4 cells after COVID-19. Researchers isolated CD4+ T cells once 9 to 11 days of culture had elapsed. Participants got two doses of BNT162b2 or mRNA-1273 vaccine. The assay was immunoSEQ multiplex PCR, and TCRdb's table has in-frame clones only and misses some. The sample records about 66,000 clones, around 70% being singletons. These receptors' antigens are unknown. The source material was CD4+ T cells from PBMCs cultured without peptide, sampled after COVID-19 vaccination. These receptors originate from a human donor who received a COVID-19 vaccine.

This sequence joins TRBV7-2 and TRBJ1-5, with 7 bases that match TRBD1. Germline V gene data show CDR1 as SGHTA and CDR2 as FQGNSA. The CDR3 contains 13 residues. V lost 5 bases to trimming and J lost 5 bases; unmatched junction nucleotides: 3. The CDR3, as DNA: TGTGCCAGCAGCACTCAGGGGGATCAGCCCCAGCATTTT. Its translation: CASSTQGDQPQHF.

The J gene is TRBJ1-1, the V gene TRBV10-2; TRBD1 is a possible D gene (6 bases). The ends were cut back, 2 bases at V and 4 bases at J, with 14 bases in the middle. This CDR3 spans 15 amino acids. From germline, CDR1 is WSHSY and CDR2 SAAADI. CDR3 in DNA: TGCGCCAGCAGTGAGCTTTGGGAAGGGGGCACTGAAGCTTTCTTT. It yields the protein CASSELWEGGTEAFF.

The rearrangement uses TRBV12-3 or TRBV12-4 and TRBJ2-5; 7 bases match TRBD1. This CDR3 contains 13 residues. J was trimmed by 5 bases and V by 6 bases; bases with no gene match: 6. CDR3: CASSLTGLETQYF. Written as DNA, the CDR3 is TGTGCCAGCAGCCTGACAGGGTTGGAGACCCAGTACTTC.

This clone was detected only once. V gene TRBV7-2 combines with J gene TRBJ1-3; 9 nucleotides match TRBD1. With V trimmed by 3 bases and J by 4 bases, 4 bases remained unmatched. CDR1 and CDR2 (germline): SGHTA, FQGNSA. The CDR3 length is 15 residues. The CDR3 DNA is TGTGCCAGCAGCTTGGGACAGGGAGTCGGAAACACCATATATTTT. The encoded protein is CASSLGQGVGNTIYF. The full variable domain, with the rest looked up from reference TRBV7-2 and TRBJ1-3, is GAGVSQSPSNKVTEKGKDVELRCDPISGHTALYWYRQSLGQGLEFLIYFQGNSAPDKSGLPSDRFSAERTGGSVSTLTIQRTQQEDSAVYLCASSLGQGVGNTIYFGEGSWLTVV.

The rearrangement joins TRBV6-2 or TRBV6-3 to TRBJ2-7; TRBD2 agrees at 11 bases. J gave up 0 bases and V 0 bases, and 10 bases lay outside the gene matches. The CDR3 length is 19 residues. CDR1 is MNHEY and CDR2 is SVGEGT in the germline V gene. DNA of the CDR3: TGTGCCAGCAGTTACTCAGGCCTAGCGGGGGGACGAAGCTCCTACGAGCAGTACGTC. Amino acid sequence: CASSYSGLAGGRSSYEQYV.

The chain combines TRBV15 with TRBJ2-5; 10 nucleotides align to TRBD2. V lost 5 bases to trimming and J lost 3 bases; unmatched junction nucleotides: 3. Germline CDR1 LNHNV, CDR2 YYDKDF (reference sequence). There are 14 residues in the CDR3. The CDR3 region has the DNA TGTGCCACCAGCGGCGGGACTAGCGAAGAGACCCAGTACTTC. This codes for CATSGGTSEETQYF.

Only a few counts were recorded for this clone. The V call is TRBV6-1, the J call TRBJ1-5; D is unresolved. CDR3 length: 16 residues. V lost 0 bases to trimming and J lost 0 bases, with 9 bases between them. Germline V gene lookup returns CDR1 MNHNS and CDR2 SASEGT. The CDR3 DNA is TGTGCCAGCAGTGAAGCGGGGATTTATAGCAATCAGCCCCAGCATTTT. It translates to CASSEAGIYSNQPQHF.

The rearrangement uses TRBV28 and TRBJ1-2; unclear D gene. Trimming took off 3 bases at V and 0 bases at J, with 5 bases between the two ends. Germline values: CDR1 MDHEN, CDR2 SYDVKM. The CDR3 length is 13 residues. CDR3 residues: CASSFASNYGYTF. CDR3 sequence (DNA): TGTGCCAGCAGTTTCGCATCTAACTATGGCTACACCTTC.

The gene calls are TRBV6-1 and TRBJ2-3; 9 bases agree with TRBD1. The CDR3 has 16 residues. V was clipped by 3 bases and J by 5 bases; unmatched bases: 9. Per the germline V gene, CDR1 is MNHNS and CDR2 is SASEGT. The CDR3 loop reads CASSDRRTGVRDTQYF. The CDR3 DNA is TGTGCCAGCAGTGACCGGAGGACAGGGGTGCGAGATACGCAGTATTTT.

The chain carries TRBV3-1 (or the pseudogene TRBV3-2) and TRBJ1-2; a possible D gene is TRBD1 (5 bases). This CDR3 has 12 residues. V was clipped by 5 bases and J by 4 bases, with 8 bases between them. Germline V gene sequence: CDR1 LGHDT, CDR2 YNNKEL (reference sequence). The CDR3 reads CASSTQGYGYTF. Here the CDR3 DNA reads TGTGCCAGCAGCACCCAGGGCTATGGCTACACCTTC.

The chain is built from TRBV2 and TRBJ2-2, with D possibly being TRBD1 (5 bases). Germline V gene lookup returns CDR1 SNHLY and CDR2 FYNNEI. This CDR3 contains 14 residues. Trimming removed 11 bases from V and 2 bases from J, with 15 bases in between. CDR3 sequence (DNA): TGTGCCGGACGGGCGAGGACAAACACCGGGGAGCTGTTTTTT. Protein: CAGRARTNTGELFF.

The V gene is TRBV5-1, the J gene TRBJ1-4, with a tentative D call TRBD1 (5 bases). In germline, CDR1 is SGHRS, CDR2 YFSETQ. Trimming took 3 bases from V and 7 from J, leaving 16 bases between them. This CDR3 is 15 amino acids long. The CDR3 DNA is TGCGCCAGCAGCTGGGGTGGGGCAGGGAGTGAAAAACTGTTTTTT. Its translation: CASSWGGAGSEKLFF.

The genes are TRBV5-1 and TRBJ2-5; 11 nucleotides agree with TRBD2. Losses at the gene ends were 1 base for V and 4 bases for J; bases not matched to a gene: 3. In germline, CDR1 is SGHRS, CDR2 YFSETQ. The CDR3 runs to 15 residues. The CDR3 sequence: CASSLFTSGGETQYF. CDR3 DNA: TGCGCCAGCAGCTTGTTCACTAGCGGGGGAGAGACCCAGTACTTC.

V gene TRBV5-1 combines with J gene TRBJ2-5; TRBD2 might be the D (5 bases). CDR3 length: 14 residues. V dropped 0 bases and J dropped 5 bases, with 11 bases sitting between them. In germline, CDR1 is SGHRS, CDR2 YFSETQ. CDR3 bases: TGCGCCAGCAGCTTGGAGCCTAGCCTGGAGACCCAGTACTTC. Amino acid sequence: CASSLEPSLETQYF. Full variable domain (outside the CDR3, taken from reference TRBV5-1 and TRBJ2-5): KAGVTQTPRYLIKTRGQQVTLSCSPISGHRSVSWYQQTPGQGLQFLFEYFSETQRNKGNFPGRFSGRQFSNSRSEMNVSTLELGDSALYLCASSLEPSLETQYFGPGTRLLVL.

This chain uses TRBV27 with TRBJ1-2; 8 nucleotides align to TRBD1. The CDR3 is 17 residues long. V dropped 2 bases and J dropped 5; count of bases not matched to a gene: 13. The germline V gene encodes CDR1 MNHEY and CDR2 SMNVEV (reference sequence). The DNA of the CDR3 is TGTGCCAGCAGTTTAGGACAGGGTTTCAGTGGACCGTATGGCTACACCTTC. Amino acid sequence: CASSLGQGFSGPYGYTF.

The chain uses TRBV29-1 and TRBJ1-1; D gene ambiguous. Germline CDR1 and CDR2: SQVTM and ANQGSEA. The CDR3 consists of 12 residues. V was cut by 4 bases and J by 6 bases, with 12 bases left in between. The DNA for the CDR3 is TGCAGCGTTGCTAAGGGTTTGGCTGAAGCTTTCTTT. It yields the protein CSVAKGLAEAFF.

J is TRBJ1-1 and V is TRBV15; the D is unclear. The V and J ends lost 0 bases and 3 bases respectively, with 5 bases between them. Germline CDR1 is LNHNV and CDR2 is YYDKDF (reference sequence). This CDR3 contains 13 residues. The CDR3: CATSRDRHTEAFF. The DNA for the CDR3 is TGTGCCACCAGCAGAGATAGGCACACTGAAGCTTTCTTT.